These T cell receptor beta chains were read from a single sample in a study of blood T cells in healthy people across ages. TCRdb called the 5' RACE reads again in MiXCR, with one record for every CDR3 protein. The top ten hold about a sixth of the sample, which has 800,000 or so distinct CDR3 sequences, about 47% seen once. The sample taken for sequencing was blood. The receptors derive from an elderly man in good health. Both conserved end residues are part of each CDR3. Fields, in order: D gene, clone size, V gene, J gene, CDR3 protein, CDR3 DNA. A D gene is named only where the DNA matches it firmly. The listing skips clone size in some rows; elsewhere it reads once, few, many or a size class.

TRBD2	-	TRBV19	TRBJ2-3	CASSWTSPATDTQYF	TGTGCCAGTAGTTGGACTAGCCCCGCGACAGATACGCAGTATTTT
-	-	TRBV2	TRBJ1-5	CASSEDLSGNQPQHF	TGTGCCAGCAGTGAAGATCTTTCGGGCAATCAGCCCCAGCATTTT
-	many	TRBV12-3/TRBV12-4	TRBJ2-3	CASSFGSGGTDTQYF	TGTGCCAGCAGTTTCGGTTCAGGGGGCACAGATACGCAGTATTTT
-	-	TRBV29-1	TRBJ2-7	CSVEDRDAYEQYF	TGCAGCGTTGAAGACAGGGACGCCTACGAGCAGTACTTC
-	-	TRBV28	TRBJ2-7	CASSPAATPGPSSYEQYF	TGTGCCAGCAGCCCTGCTGCAACCCCTGGACCCAGCTCCTACGAGCAGTACTTC
TRBD2	few	TRBV20-1	TRBJ2-1	CSARGWTSGNSGNEQFF	TGCAGTGCTAGAGGTTGGACTAGCGGCAACTCGGGGAATGAGCAGTTCTTC
TRBD2	-	TRBV28	TRBJ2-7	CASTGGLAGISNEQYF	TGTGCCAGCACCGGAGGGCTAGCGGGAATTAGTAACGAGCAGTACTTC
TRBD2	-	TRBV25-1	TRBJ2-1	CASSVPGLAYNEQFF	TGTGCCAGCAGTGTCCCGGGACTAGCTTACAATGAGCAGTTCTTC
-	few	TRBV7-7	TRBJ2-5	CASSLKFQETQYF	TGTGCTAGCAGCCTCAAGTTCCAAGAGACCCAGTACTTC
-	-	TRBV6-1	TRBJ2-5	CASSGSTSETQYF	-
TRBD2	-	TRBV5-1	TRBJ2-1	CASSLGLAGDYNEQFF	TGCGCCAGCAGTTTGGGACTAGCGGGGGATTACAATGAGCAGTTCTTC
-	few	TRBV6-6	TRBJ1-2	CASSYEGMGGYTF	TGTGCCAGCAGTTATGAGGGGATGGGTGGCTACACCTTC